The 27 T cell receptor beta chains below come from one sample, sequenced in a study of identical twins. TCRdb reanalysed the 5' RACE reads using MiXCR and keeps one entry per CDR3 protein. The table includes about 450,000 distinct CDR3 sequences, approximately 17% detected once. Sequenced: naive T cells sorted from blood. The receptor source for this set is a man between 50 and 59 years old in good health.

The chain uses TRBV9 and TRBJ2-3; D gene uncertain. Germline V gene lookup returns CDR1 SGDLS and CDR2 YYNGEE. V was pared by 3 bases and J by 9 bases, with 17 bases between. The CDR3 sequence is 14 residues long. This CDR3 is CASSALGSQRTQYF. CDR3 coding DNA: TGTGCCAGCAGCGCCCTTGGCTCACAGAGGACGCAGTATTTT.

This clonotype was picked up many times. The V and J genes are TRBV20-1 and TRBJ2-1, with 7 bases aligning to TRBD1. CDR1 is DFQATT, CDR2 SNEGSKA, per germline (reference sequence). Trimming at V came to 1 base and at J to 9 bases, leaving 12 bases not matched to a gene. This CDR3 has 15 residues. The CDR3 loop reads CSARAGTAFSFEQFF. The CDR3 DNA sequence: TGCAGTGCTAGAGCCGGGACAGCCTTCTCCTTTGAGCAGTTCTTC.

This clonotype has more than one count but fewer than ten. A much larger clone differs from this one at a single base, so this may be a read error. The V gene is TRBV7-9, the J gene TRBJ2-1; D is uncertain. Trimming cost V 5 bases and J 3 bases, with 11 bases left between them. Germline CDR1 reads SEHNR; CDR2 reads FQNEAQ (reference sequence). This CDR3 has 14 residues. CDR3 DNA sequence: TGTGCCAGCAGCACGGGCCCCCTCTACAATGAGCAGTTCTTC. Its protein is CASSTGPLYNEQFF.

There are many counts of this clonotype. The chain recombines TRBV10-3 with TRBJ2-7, with TRBD1 as a possible D gene (6 bases). From germline, CDR1 is ENHRY and CDR2 SYGVKD. Trimming shortened V by 11 bases and J by 6 bases, and 23 bases separated the two germline ends. The CDR3 has 14 amino acids. The CDR3 loop reads CAQYYGQGNTEQYF. In nucleotides, the CDR3 is TGTGCCCAATATTACGGGCAGGGGAATACCGAGCAGTACTTC.

The chain is built from TRBV6-1 and TRBJ2-1, with D possibly TRBD2 on 6 matching bases. V lost 2 bases, J lost 0 bases, and 11 bases lay in between. CDR1 and CDR2 (germline): MNHNS, SASEGT. This CDR3 is 16 amino acids long. This CDR3 reads CASSEWMGGSYNEQFF. CDR3 DNA: TGTGCCAGCAGTGAATGGATGGGAGGCTCCTACAATGAGCAGTTCTTC.

In its sample, this clonotype was seen a few times. The chain couples TRBV20-1 to TRBJ1-1; D gene unclear. Trimming left V 6 bases short and J 6 bases short, with 14 bases between. CDR1 and CDR2 from the germline V gene are DFQATT and SNEGSKA (reference sequence). The CDR3 has 12 amino acids. The CDR3 here is CSAKSLLAEAFF. The CDR3 coding sequence is TGCAGTGCCAAAAGCCTGCTGGCTGAAGCTTTCTTT.

Turning to this clonotype: A read error is possible here, since a much larger clone lies one base away. The rearrangement links TRBV20-1 to TRBJ2-3; the D is unclear. V was trimmed by 3 bases and J by 4 bases, leaving 5 bases between them. This CDR3 has 11 amino acids. Germline values: CDR1 DFQATT, CDR2 SNEGSKA (reference sequence). CDR3 bases: TGCAGTGCTAGGTTAGCAGATACGCAGTATTTT. Amino acids: CSARLADTQYF.

The V gene is TRBV12-3 or TRBV12-4, the J gene TRBJ1-2, with unresolved D. The length of the CDR3 is 15 residues. The germline V and J ends were trimmed by 4 bases and 0 bases, with 12 bases remaining between them. This CDR3 reads CASSYSYEPNYGYTF. CDR3 bases: TGTGCCAGCAGTTACAGCTACGAGCCTAACTATGGCTACACCTTC.

This clonotype appeared a few times. The chain combines TRBV5-1 with TRBJ2-7; D might be TRBD2 (6 bases). The CDR3 totals 12 residues. In germline, CDR1 is SGHRS, CDR2 YFSETQ. V was shortened by 6 bases and J by 6 bases, with 13 bases between the two germline ends. CDR3 amino acids: CASNLNGGEQYF. CDR3 nucleotide sequence: TGCGCCAGCAACCTCAACGGGGGCGAGCAGTACTTC.

Ten or more counts support this clonotype. The CDR3 sequence: CSAGRDGRADTQYF. As DNA, the CDR3 is TGCAGTGCCGGTAGGGACGGCAGGGCAGATACGCAGTATTTT. The V call is TRBV20-1, the J call TRBJ2-3, with D possibly being TRBD1 or TRBD2 (5 bases each). V gave up 6 bases and J gave up 4 bases, with 17 bases separating them. Germline-derived CDR1 and CDR2 are DFQATT and SNEGSKA (reference sequence). The CDR3 runs to 14 residues.

This clonotype was counted only a few times. The rearrangement uses TRBV15 and TRBJ2-5, with D perhaps matching TRBD1 (5 bases). This CDR3 spans 16 amino acids. Germline lookup yields CDR1 LNHNV and CDR2 YYDKDF (reference sequence). V was trimmed by 0 bases and J by 1 base, leaving 12 bases between them. CDR3 amino acids: CATSRDLRGLQETQYF. The CDR3 DNA reads as TGTGCCACCAGCAGAGACTTAAGGGGCCTCCAAGAGACCCAGTACTTC.

This clonotype was seen ten or more times. V usage is TRBV7-8 and J usage is TRBJ2-7, with 7 bases aligning to TRBD1. The germline V gene encodes CDR1 SGHVS and CDR2 FQNEAQ. V lost 5 bases, J lost 0 bases, and 4 bases stayed unmatched. The CDR3 consists of 14 residues. The CDR3 spells CASSLDRLSYEQYF. The CDR3, as DNA: TGTGCCAGCAGCCTGGACAGGCTCTCCTACGAGCAGTACTTC.

This clonotype was detected a few times. The chain links TRBV4-1 to TRBJ2-4; 9 nucleotides agree with TRBD1. V lost 3 bases to trimming and J lost 1 base; unmatched junction nucleotides: 4. The V gene's germline CDR1 is MGHRA and CDR2 YSYEKL. The CDR3 runs 16 residues. CDR3 nucleotide sequence: TGCGCCAGCAGCCATGTCGGACAGGGGGCCAAAAACATTCAGTACTTC. Amino acid sequence: CASSHVGQGAKNIQYF.

In its sample, this clonotype was seen once. The chain recombines TRBV9 with TRBJ2-3; 12 nucleotides line up with TRBD2. The germline V gene has CDR1 SGDLS and CDR2 YYNGEE. Trimming removed 4 bases from V and 6 bases from J; junction bases left unmatched: 6. The CDR3 covers 15 residues. CDR3 loop: CASSPPLAGGDTQYF. The CDR3 DNA sequence: TGTGCCAGCAGCCCCCCCCTAGCGGGAGGGGATACGCAGTATTTT.

The rearrangement uses TRBV6-2 or TRBV6-3 and TRBJ2-1, with D tentatively TRBD1 (6 bases). The CDR3 runs to 16 residues. V lost 0 bases and J 2 bases, leaving 11 bases between the germline ends. From germline, CDR1 is MNHEY and CDR2 SVGEGT. This chain's CDR3 is CASSYSRGSAYNEQFF. CDR3 bases: TGTGCCAGCAGTTACTCGAGGGGGAGCGCCTACAATGAGCAGTTCTTC.

This clonotype was seen at least ten times. The chain couples TRBV5-1 to TRBJ2-3; no reliable D call. The CDR3 is 14 residues long. Germline assignment: CDR1 SGHRS and CDR2 YFSETQ. Trimming shortened V by 0 bases and J by 0 bases, and 5 bases separated the two germline ends. The CDR3 loop is CASSLDPSTDTQYF. The CDR3 nucleotides read TGCGCCAGCAGCTTGGATCCTAGCACAGATACGCAGTATTTT.

This sequence joins TRBV4-1 and TRBJ2-2, with D possibly TRBD1 on 6 matching bases. The V gene's germline CDR1 is MGHRA and CDR2 YSYEKL. CDR3 size: 16 residues. V was pared by 4 bases and J by 4 bases, with 16 bases between. The CDR3 region is CASSPGRARGTGELFF. In nucleotides, the CDR3 is TGCGCCAGCAGCCCCGGTCGGGCCAGGGGCACCGGGGAGCTGTTTTTT.

This clonotype was seen a single time. This chain links TRBV3-1 with TRBJ2-5; 7 bases are a match to TRBD2. Looked up from germline, CDR1 is LGHDT and CDR2 is YNNKEL (reference sequence). J gave up 5 bases and V 4 bases, and 10 bases lay outside the gene matches. The CDR3 extends over 15 amino acids. CDR3 coding DNA: TGTGCCAGCAGCCCCCACCTAGCGGTCCAGGAGACCCAGTACTTC. Its translation is CASSPHLAVQETQYF.

This clonotype has a handful of counts. The chain combines TRBV29-1 with TRBJ1-1, with D unclear. The germline CDR1 and CDR2 sequences are SQVTM and ANQGSEA. Deletions cut 7 bases from V and 0 bases from J, with 12 bases between. There are 13 residues in the CDR3. CDR3 region: CSAGTVLNTEAFF. CDR3 coding DNA: TGCAGCGCCGGAACGGTCCTGAACACTGAAGCTTTCTTT.

This clonotype has a count of ten or more. The DNA of the CDR3 is TGTGCCAGCAGCTTAGGGTTCATGCTGCTAGCGTCCTACGAGCAGTACTTC. It translates to CASSLGFMLLASYEQYF. The chain carries TRBV7-2 and TRBJ2-7; a weak D match, TRBD2 (6 bases). Trimming cost V 1 base and J 1 base, with 17 bases left between them. This CDR3 has 17 residues. The germline V gene has CDR1 SGHTA and CDR2 FQGNSA. Variable domain in full (rest from reference TRBV7-2 and TRBJ2-7): GAGVSQSPSNKVTEKGKDVELRCDPISGHTALYWYRQSLGQGLEFLIYFQGNSAPDKSGLPSDRFSAERTGGSVSTLTIQRTQQEDSAVYLCASSLGFMLLASYEQYFGPGTRLTVT.

This clonotype was seen a handful of times. The chain uses TRBV10-3 and TRBJ2-1; 8 nucleotides line up with TRBD2. The CDR3 covers 15 residues. The germline V gene has CDR1 ENHRY and CDR2 SYGVKD. J was trimmed by 7 bases and V by 4 bases; bases with no gene match: 9. This CDR3 is CAISVVAGSGNEQFF. CDR3 DNA sequence: TGTGCCATCAGTGTCGTAGCGGGATCTGGGAATGAGCAGTTCTTC.

With respect to this clonotype: This may be a read error: a much more frequent sequence differs by one nucleotide. The rearrangement links TRBV20-1 to TRBJ2-3; D gene unclear. Looked up from germline, CDR1 is DFQATT and CDR2 is SNEGSKA (reference sequence). This CDR3 comprises 15 residues. DNA of the CDR3: TGCAGTGCTAGAGGCTTGGTAACGAACACATATACGCAGTATTTT. Its protein is CSARGLVTNTYTQYF.

The chain carries TRBV27 and TRBJ2-7, with a tentative D call TRBD1 (6 bases). V was pared by 8 bases and J by 4 bases, with 15 bases between. This CDR3 spans 13 amino acids. Germline CDR1 and CDR2: MNHEY and SMNVEV (reference sequence). The CDR3 region has the DNA TGTGCCAGCCGGCAGGGGTTCGGATACGAGCAGTACTTC. This sequence encodes CASRQGFGYEQYF.

This clonotype was recorded a few times. J is TRBJ1-1 and V is TRBV27; 9 bases are shared with TRBD1. This CDR3 region has 14 residues. Per germline, CDR1 MNHEY and CDR2 SMNVEV (reference sequence). V lost 5 bases and J lost 3; bases outside the gene matches: 4. The CDR3 DNA reads as TGTGCCAGCAGTCCGGGACAGGGAGACACTGAAGCTTTCTTT. It codes for CASSPGQGDTEAFF.

The chain is built from TRBV7-2 and TRBJ2-1; TRBD1 agrees at 7 bases. The germline gives CDR1 SGHTA, CDR2 FQGNSA. The CDR3 contains 15 residues. Trimming removed 5 bases from V and 5 bases from J; junction bases left unmatched: 9. In nucleotides, the CDR3 is TGTGCCAGCAGCCTAGGGACAGTCCAACACAATGAGCAGTTCTTC. This encodes CASSLGTVQHNEQFF.

The CDR3 here is CSVGGGQGPREQYF. DNA of the CDR3: TGCAGCGTTGGAGGGGGGCAGGGCCCCCGGGAGCAGTACTTC. This chain connects TRBV29-1 to TRBJ2-7; D could derive from TRBD1 or TRBD2 (6 bases each). The CDR3 length is 14 residues. Germline V gene lookup returns CDR1 SQVTM and CDR2 ANQGSEA. Deletions cut 4 bases from V and 7 bases from J, with 20 bases between.

This chain connects TRBV6-1 to TRBJ1-2, with D uncertain. The germline V and J ends were trimmed by 6 bases and 5 bases, with 7 bases remaining between them. CDR3 length equals 11 residues. Germline V gene lookup returns CDR1 MNHNS and CDR2 SASEGT. CDR3 loop: CASRDGYGYTF. The CDR3 DNA is TGTGCCAGCAGGGATGGGTATGGCTACACCTTC.